These 20 T cell receptor beta chains originate from one sample sequenced in a study of T-cell reconstitution after alpha-beta-depleted transplantation in children. During its preparation, the TCRbeta library received unique molecular identifiers. A single record per CDR3 protein comes from TCRdb applying MiXCR to the PCR reads. The sample has more than 450,000 distinct CDR3 sequences, around 18% seen once. This specimen was PBMCs from the stem cell graft donor, taken from the stem cell graft. These receptors originate from a human donor who donated a stem cell graft to a child with acute lymphoblastic leukemia.

This clonotype has more than one count but fewer than ten. The chain employs TRBV12-3 or TRBV12-4 and TRBJ2-2; D remains unclear. The ends were cut back, 6 bases at V and 7 bases at J, with 9 bases in the middle. This CDR3 spans 12 amino acids. The CDR3 spells CASRHGDGELFF. The CDR3 DNA sequence: TGTGCCAGCAGGCATGGGGACGGGGAGCTGTTTTTT.

The sample holds many counts of this clonotype. One junction end does not reproduce the germline sequence, and a read error may be involved. This chain's CDR3 is CASSETLGGRVLSILTPTPF. The DNA of the CDR3 is TGCGCCAGCAGTGAGACCCTTGGCGGGAGAGTCCTTTCTATCCTCACCCCAACCCCTTTC. V and J are TRBV10-1 and TRBJ2-1, with 7 bases fitting TRBD2. This CDR3 is built from 20 residues. The germline CDR1 and CDR2 sequences are WNHNN and SYGVQD (reference sequence).

V and J are TRBV5-1 and TRBJ1-3; unclear D gene. V was pared by 4 bases and J by 0 bases, with 11 bases between. CDR1 is SGHRS, CDR2 YFSETQ, per germline. The CDR3 runs to 15 residues. Here the CDR3 DNA reads TGCGCCAGCAGCATCGAACAGAGCTCTGGAAACACCATATATTTT. Translation: CASSIEQSSGNTIYF.

The V gene is TRBV7-3, the J gene TRBJ1-1; D remains ambiguous. The V end lost 4 bases, the J end lost 1 base, and 7 bases lay between the germline ends. This CDR3 region has 13 residues. Germline CDR1 is SGHTA and CDR2 is FQGTGA. The CDR3 bases are TGTGCCAGCAGCTATGACGGGAACACTGAAGCTTTCTTT. Amino acids: CASSYDGNTEAFF. Together with reference TRBV7-3 and TRBJ1-1, the CDR3 gives the full variable domain: GAGVSQTPSNKVTEKGKYVELRCDPISGHTALYWYRQSLGQGPEFLIYFQGTGAADDSGLPNDRFFAVRPEGSVSTLKIQRTERGDSAVYLCASSYDGNTEAFFGQGTRLTVV.

This clonotype was seen more than once but under ten times. The chain links TRBV29-1 to TRBJ2-2, with no clear D. Germline CDR1 SQVTM, CDR2 ANQGSEA. Between the trimmed V and J ends, which lost 7 bases and 2 bases, there was a span of 11 bases. The CDR3 is made up of 13 amino acids. CDR3 sequence: CSAGWGNTGELFF. CDR3 coding DNA: TGCAGCGCCGGGTGGGGAAACACCGGGGAGCTGTTTTTT.

V and J are TRBV7-9 and TRBJ1-5, with TRBD1 identical over 8 bases. V gave up 4 bases and J gave up 1 base; unmatched junction bases: 3. CDR3 length: 15 amino acids. From germline, CDR1 is SEHNR and CDR2 FQNEAQ (reference sequence). The CDR3: CASSWGQASNQPQHF. The CDR3 region has the DNA TGTGCCAGCAGCTGGGGACAGGCCAGCAATCAGCCCCAGCATTTT.

The rearrangement links TRBV12-3 or TRBV12-4 to TRBJ2-5, with 8 nucleotides matching TRBD1. This CDR3 contains 13 residues. J lost 7 bases, V lost 0 bases, and 1 base had no gene match. The CDR3 protein is CASSLATGGTQYF. In nucleotides, the CDR3 is TGTGCCAGCAGTTTAGCCACAGGGGGGACCCAGTACTTC.

This clonotype was seen only a few times. The J gene is TRBJ1-1, the V gene TRBV20-1; unclear D gene. Trimming shortened V by 5 bases and J by 3 bases, and 16 bases separated the two germline ends. This CDR3 has 14 amino acids. Germline-derived CDR1 and CDR2 are DFQATT and SNEGSKA (reference sequence). The CDR3 protein is CSAQIGLRDTEAFF. The DNA for the CDR3 is TGCAGTGCTCAAATAGGCCTGAGGGACACTGAAGCTTTCTTT.

The chain recombines TRBV6-5 with TRBJ1-5; no definite D call. V was trimmed by 0 bases and J by 1 base, leaving 4 bases between them. Germline CDR1 MNHEY, CDR2 SVGAGI. CDR3 size: 14 residues. The CDR3 coding sequence is TGTGCCAGCAGTTACTCTCAGAGCAATCAGCCCCAGCATTTT. It yields the protein CASSYSQSNQPQHF.

The chain combines TRBV29-1 with TRBJ2-5; 9 nucleotides match TRBD2. Per germline, CDR1 SQVTM and CDR2 ANQGSEA. The junction had 6 bases not matched to a gene; V was cut back by 3 bases and J by 4 bases. This CDR3 spans 14 amino acids. This chain's CDR3 is CSVDLAGRRETQYF. In nucleotides, the CDR3 is TGCAGCGTTGACCTAGCGGGGAGGCGAGAGACCCAGTACTTC.

This clonotype was recorded a few times. CDR3 amino acids: CASSVTGTGSNEQFF. In nucleotides, the CDR3 is TGTGCCAGCAGCGTGACCGGGACAGGGAGCAATGAGCAGTTCTTC. This chain uses TRBV9 with TRBJ2-1, with 9 bases matching TRBD1. V was pared by 2 bases and J by 6 bases, with 6 bases of the junction left unmatched. The germline CDR1 and CDR2 sequences are SGDLS and YYNGEE. CDR3 size: 15 residues. The whole variable domain, remainder taken from reference TRBV9 and TRBJ2-1, is DSGVTQTPKHLITATGQRVTLRCSPRSGDLSVYWYQQSLDQGLQFLIQYYNGEERAKGNILERFSAQQFPDLHSELNLSSLELGDSALYFCASSVTGTGSNEQFFGPGTRLTVL.

This clonotype was counted between two and nine times. V is TRBV10-2 and J is TRBJ2-5, with D unclear. The CDR3 is 12 amino acids. Germline V gene data show CDR1 as WSHSY and CDR2 as SAAADI. The germline V and J ends were trimmed by 7 bases and 5 bases, with 11 bases remaining between them. The CDR3, as DNA: TGCGCCAGCATTGGTGTGATGGAGACCCAGTACTTC. It is translated as CASIGVMETQYF.

V is TRBV7-1 and J is TRBJ2-4; 7 bases fit TRBD2. TRBV7-1 is classed as an ORF, of uncertain function. Trimming removed 3 bases from V and 7 bases from J; junction bases left unmatched: 12. This CDR3 spans 16 amino acids. CDR3 loop: CASSSTTSSGRNIQYF. Here the CDR3 DNA reads TGTGCCAGCAGCTCCACTACGTCTAGCGGCCGGAACATTCAGTACTTC.

J is TRBJ2-1 and V is TRBV7-6; 12 bases are shared with TRBD2. The germline gives CDR1 SGHVS, CDR2 FNYEAQ. The CDR3 totals 17 residues. The V and J ends lost 3 bases and 8 bases, in that order; junction bases with no gene match: 11. DNA for the CDR3: TGTGCCAGCAGCTTCTCCCAAACTAGCGGGAGGTCCTATGAGCAGTTCTTC. It is translated as CASSFSQTSGRSYEQFF.

This chain links TRBV7-9 with TRBJ2-7; D ambiguous. CDR1 and CDR2 (germline): SEHNR, FQNEAQ (reference sequence). This CDR3 is built from 17 residues. Trimming removed 2 bases from V and 5 bases from J, with 22 bases in between. In DNA, the CDR3 is TGTGCCAGCAGCTTAAAAGCCTCGCCGGAAGGTCGCCACGAGCAGTACTTC. Translated, it gives CASSLKASPEGRHEQYF.

V gene TRBV7-3 combines with J gene TRBJ1-1; no clear D. V was cut by 5 bases and J by 7 bases, with 14 bases left in between. This CDR3 is 13 amino acids long. In germline, CDR1 is SGHTA, CDR2 FQGTGA. CDR3 nucleotide sequence: TGTGCCAGCAGCCTAAGCCTGGGCGGTGAAGCTTTCTTT. Protein: CASSLSLGGEAFF.

This CDR3 is CASSRPGTGDSGNTIYF. DNA for the CDR3: TGTGCCAGCAGCCGTCCCGGGACAGGGGACTCTGGAAACACCATATATTTT. The J gene is TRBJ1-3, the V gene TRBV5-4, with TRBD1 identical over 10 bases. With V trimmed by 4 bases and J by 0 bases, 7 bases remained unmatched. The length of the CDR3 is 17 residues. The germline CDR1 and CDR2 sequences are SGHNT and YYREEE (reference sequence).

This clonotype has just a few counts. CDR3: CASSLDRHETEAFF. DNA for the CDR3: TGCGCCAGCAGCTTGGACAGGCACGAAACTGAAGCTTTCTTT. V and J are TRBV5-1 and TRBJ1-1, with D maybe TRBD1 (5 bases). CDR3 length: 14 amino acids. The germline CDR1 and CDR2 sequences are SGHRS and YFSETQ. Trimming stripped 0 bases from V and 5 bases from J, with 11 bases between.

This chain uses TRBV15 with TRBJ2-5; D is unclear. The germline V gene has CDR1 LNHNV and CDR2 YYDKDF (reference sequence). The CDR3 consists of 15 residues. Trimming cost V 2 bases and J 5 bases, with 15 bases left between them. CDR3 bases: TGTGCCACCAGCAGACCTACCGGACGGTCGGAGACCCAGTACTTC. Its translation: CATSRPTGRSETQYF.

J is TRBJ2-7 and V is TRBV20-1, with TRBD1 identical over 8 bases. The J segment lost 3 bases and the V segment lost 2 bases, leaving 6 bases of the junction unmatched. This CDR3 region has 14 residues. Germline V gives CDR1 DFQATT, CDR2 SNEGSKA (reference sequence). The CDR3 DNA reads as TGCAGTGCTAGATCCCAGGGGGCTAACTACGAGCAGTACTTC. Its translation: CSARSQGANYEQYF.